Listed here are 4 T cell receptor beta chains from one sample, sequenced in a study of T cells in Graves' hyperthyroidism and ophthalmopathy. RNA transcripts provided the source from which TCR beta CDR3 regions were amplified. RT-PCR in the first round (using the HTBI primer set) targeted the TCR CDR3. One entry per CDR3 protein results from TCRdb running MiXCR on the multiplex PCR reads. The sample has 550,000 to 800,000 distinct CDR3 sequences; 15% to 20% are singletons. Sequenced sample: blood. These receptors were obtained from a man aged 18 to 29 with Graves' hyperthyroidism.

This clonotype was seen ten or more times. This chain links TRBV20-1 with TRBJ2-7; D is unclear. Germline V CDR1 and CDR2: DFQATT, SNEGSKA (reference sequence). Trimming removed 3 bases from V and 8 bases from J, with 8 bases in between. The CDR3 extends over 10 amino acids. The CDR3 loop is CSASLPQQYF. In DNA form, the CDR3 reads TGCAGTGCTAGTCTCCCCCAGCAGTACTTC.

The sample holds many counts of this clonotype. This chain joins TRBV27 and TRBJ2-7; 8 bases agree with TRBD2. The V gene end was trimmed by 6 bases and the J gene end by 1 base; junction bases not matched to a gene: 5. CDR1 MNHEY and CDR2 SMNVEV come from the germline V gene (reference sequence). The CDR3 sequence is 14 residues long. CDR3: CASRMAGGSYEQYF. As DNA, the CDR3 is TGTGCCAGCAGGATGGCGGGAGGATCCTACGAGCAGTACTTC.

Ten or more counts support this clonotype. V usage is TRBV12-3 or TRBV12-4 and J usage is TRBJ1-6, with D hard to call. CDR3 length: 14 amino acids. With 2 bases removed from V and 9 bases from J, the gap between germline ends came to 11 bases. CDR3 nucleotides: TGTGCCAGCAGTTTACGGGTACGGGGTTCACCCCTCCACTTT. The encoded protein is CASSLRVRGSPLHF.

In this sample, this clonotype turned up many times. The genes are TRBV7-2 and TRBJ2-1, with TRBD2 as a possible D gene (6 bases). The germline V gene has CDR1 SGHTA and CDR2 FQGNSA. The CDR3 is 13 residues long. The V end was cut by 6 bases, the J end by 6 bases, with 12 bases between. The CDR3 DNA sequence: TGTGCCAGCAGATCGGGACTCCTCAATGAGCAGTTCTTC. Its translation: CASRSGLLNEQFF.